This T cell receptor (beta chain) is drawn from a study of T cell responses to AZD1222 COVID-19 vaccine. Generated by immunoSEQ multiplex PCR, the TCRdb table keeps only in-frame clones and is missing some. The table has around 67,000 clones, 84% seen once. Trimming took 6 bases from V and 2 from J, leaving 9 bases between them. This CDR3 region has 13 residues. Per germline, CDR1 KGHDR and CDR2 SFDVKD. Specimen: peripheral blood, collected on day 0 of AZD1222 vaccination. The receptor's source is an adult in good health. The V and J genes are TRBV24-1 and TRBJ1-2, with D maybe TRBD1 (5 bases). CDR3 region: CATSLGGNYGYTF. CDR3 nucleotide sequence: TGTGCCACCAGTCTTGGGGGGAACTATGGCTACACCTTC.